This TCR beta chain stems from a study of blood T cell repertoires in COVID-19. Germline assignment: CDR1 MNHEY and CDR2 SVGAGI. After removal of 7 bases from V and 0 bases from J, the junction contained 9 bases not matched to a gene. The CDR3 has 15 amino acids. As originally analysed: From reference gene primer amplification, estimates of nucleated cell counts were derived. Produced via immunoSEQ multiplex PCR; TCRdb's table is partial and in-frame only. V and J calls plus clone size are reproduced from that table; the DNA served to infer D and trimming. The profile covers under 200,000 clones, with around nine tenths appearing a single time and 5.5% to 7% taken by the ten largest.

Sequencing was carried out using peripheral blood. The source is a man between 40 and 49 years old with active or convalescent COVID-19. The chain combines TRBV6-5 with TRBJ2-7; 7 bases match TRBD1. In nucleotides, the CDR3 is TGTGCCAGCAACCCGGCAGGGACAGTCTCCTACGAGCAGTACTTC. It translates to CASNPAGTVSYEQYF.